These 27 T cell receptor beta chains share one sample of origin, sequenced in a study of CD8+ T cells in alopecia areata. RNA was isolated and reverse transcribed to cDNA, the sequencing template. Profiling relied on immunoSEQ multiplex PCR, and the TCRdb table lists in-frame clones only, not all of them. In the table there are a few hundred thousand clones, 50% to 60% of which are singletons. Treatment in this sample: oral pan-JAK inhibitor, 5-10 mg twice daily. The sample was CD4+ T cells sorted from blood, taken at week 4, from a patient treated with tofacitinib. The receptors were sampled from a human donor with alopecia areata.

CDR3 in amino acids: CATSREGAGDETQYF. The CDR3 bases are TGTGCCACCAGCAGAGAGGGTGCGGGGGATGAGACCCAGTACTTC. V and J are TRBV15 and TRBJ2-5, with 7 positions matching TRBD2. Germline assignment: CDR1 LNHNV and CDR2 YYDKDF (reference sequence). Unmatched junction bases numbered 6, after V lost 0 bases and J lost 5 bases. The CDR3 runs to 15 residues.

This sequence joins TRBV5-1 and TRBJ2-2, with D tentatively TRBD1 (5 bases). Germline lookup yields CDR1 SGHRS and CDR2 YFSETQ. There are 16 residues in the CDR3. Trimming took off 4 bases at V and 4 bases at J, with 17 bases between the two ends. CDR3: CASSVEPTAITGELFF. CDR3 sequence (DNA): TGCGCCAGCAGCGTTGAGCCGACAGCTATCACCGGGGAGCTGTTTTTT.

This rearrangement joins TRBV27 to TRBJ2-1, with 7 positions matching TRBD1. After removal of 8 bases from V and 5 bases from J, the junction contained 3 bases not matched to a gene. The CDR3 is 12 amino acids. The V gene's germline CDR1 is MNHEY and CDR2 SMNVEV (reference sequence). Here the CDR3 reads CASRDRDNEQFF. As DNA, the CDR3 is TGTGCCAGCCGTGACAGGGACAATGAGCAGTTCTTC.

The chain is built from TRBV2 and TRBJ2-1; D is perhaps TRBD1 (6 bases). The CDR3 runs to 13 residues. Germline assignment: CDR1 SNHLY and CDR2 FYNNEI. V was pared by 7 bases and J by 9 bases, with 16 bases between. CDR3 nucleotides: TGTGCCAGCAAGGGGGAAGGATCAGGTGAGCAGTTCTTC. Encoded protein: CASKGEGSGEQFF.

This sequence joins TRBV29-1 and TRBJ1-2, with unresolved D. Looked up from germline, CDR1 is SQVTM and CDR2 is ANQGSEA. This CDR3 is 14 amino acids long. Between the trimmed V and J ends, which lost 3 bases and 0 bases, there was a span of 11 bases. The CDR3 loop reads CSVDNARTNYGYTF. CDR3 in DNA: TGCAGCGTTGATAACGCCAGGACTAACTATGGCTACACCTTC.

The chain employs TRBV29-1 and TRBJ2-5, with D possibly TRBD1 on 5 matching bases. The germline V gene encodes CDR1 SQVTM and CDR2 ANQGSEA. The V gene lost 8 bases and the J gene lost 5 bases, with 18 bases spanning the gap. The CDR3 is 13 amino acids. CDR3 residues: CSLAGQPRETQYF. In DNA form, the CDR3 reads TGCAGCTTAGCTGGACAACCTAGGGAGACCCAGTACTTC.

V usage is TRBV29-1 and J usage is TRBJ2-3, with D perhaps matching TRBD1 (6 bases). There are 13 residues in the CDR3. Germline V CDR1 and CDR2: SQVTM, ANQGSEA. V dropped 1 base and J dropped 6 bases, with 11 bases sitting between them. CDR3 nucleotides: TGCAGCGTTGAAGGGGGGCCGCGGGATACGCAGTATTTT. Amino acid sequence: CSVEGGPRDTQYF.

This sequence joins TRBV30 and TRBJ1-1; D call uncertain. The CDR3 spans 13 residues. Per the germline V gene, CDR1 is GTSNPN and CDR2 is SVGIG (reference sequence). V was clipped by 0 bases and J by 6 bases, with 11 bases between them. CDR3 protein: CAWSVLPGAEAFF. The CDR3, as DNA: TGTGCCTGGAGTGTACTTCCCGGGGCTGAAGCTTTCTTT.

On this clone: The same CDR3 can be traced to other DNA sequences in this sample. The rearrangement links TRBV29-1 to TRBJ2-7, with D perhaps matching TRBD1 (7 bases). The CDR3 spans 13 residues. V was cut by 2 bases and J by 3 bases, with 11 bases left in between. Germline CDR1 reads SQVTM; CDR2 reads ANQGSEA. CDR3 protein: CSVESQGGYEQYF. As DNA, the CDR3 is TGCAGCGTTGAATCGCAGGGGGGCTACGAGCAGTACTTC.

V gene TRBV23-1 combines with J gene TRBJ1-2; no firm D call. TRBV23-1 is marked as an open reading frame, function uncertain. The V gene lost 7 bases and the J gene lost 7 bases, with 16 bases spanning the gap. The length of the CDR3 is 13 residues. The CDR3, as DNA: TGCGCCAGCACCTTACACTGGGGAGGTGGCTACACCTTC. It codes for CASTLHWGGGYTF.

V usage is TRBV27 and J usage is TRBJ2-5, with a possible D match to TRBD2 (6 bases). The CDR3 consists of 14 residues. Germline CDR1 MNHEY, CDR2 SMNVEV (reference sequence). Trimming cost V 3 bases and J 5 bases, with 13 bases left between them. The chain's CDR3 is CASSFMGGGETQYF. In DNA form, the CDR3 reads TGTGCCAGCAGTTTTATGGGAGGAGGGGAGACCCAGTACTTC.

The rearrangement links TRBV4-3 to TRBJ1-5; D unclear. The CDR3 extends over 13 amino acids. Between the trimmed V and J ends, which lost 1 base and 1 base, there was a span of 2 bases. The germline V gene has CDR1 LGHNA and CDR2 YSLEER. CDR3 protein: CASSQASNQPQHF. The CDR3 coding sequence is TGCGCCAGCAGCCAAGCGAGCAATCAGCCCCAGCATTTT.

The rearrangement uses TRBV29-1 and TRBJ2-7, with TRBD1 matching 10 bases. The CDR3 is 15 amino acids. In germline, CDR1 is SQVTM, CDR2 ANQGSEA. The V and J ends lost 7 bases and 4 bases, in that order; junction bases with no gene match: 13. The CDR3 here is CSARQGAEGPYEQYF. The CDR3 nucleotides read TGCAGCGCCCGACAGGGGGCGGAGGGGCCTTACGAGCAGTACTTC.

This clone has only a few counts. The J gene is TRBJ2-3, the V gene TRBV7-2, with D possibly TRBD2 on 5 matching bases. Germline-derived CDR1 and CDR2 are SGHTA and FQGNSA. The CDR3 has 17 residues. Trimming removed 1 base from V and 2 bases from J, with 16 bases in between. The chain's CDR3 is CASSLDFTRAFTDTQYF. The CDR3, as DNA: TGTGCCAGCAGCTTAGATTTTACGCGGGCGTTCACAGATACGCAGTATTTT.

There are a few counts of this clone. A much larger clone lies a single base off, so this may be a read error. The same CDR3 is also encoded by other DNA sequences in this sample. The rearrangement uses TRBV7-2 and TRBJ1-5; D gene unclear. CDR3 length equals 13 residues. V shed 2 bases and J shed 2 bases, with 4 bases lying between them. Looked up from germline, CDR1 is SGHTA and CDR2 is FQGNSA. CDR3 nucleotide sequence: TGTGCCAGCAGCTTACGGGGCAATCAGCCCCAGCATTTT. It yields the protein CASSLRGNQPQHF.

As DNA, the CDR3 is TGTGCCAGCAGCCACTACAGGGAGAACACCGGGGAGCTGTTTTTT. Translating it yields CASSHYRENTGELFF. The chain is built from TRBV11-2 and TRBJ2-2, with D maybe TRBD1 (6 bases). The germline gives CDR1 SGHAT, CDR2 FQNNGV. This CDR3 contains 15 residues. V lost 5 bases and J lost 1, with 11 bases in between.

There are a few counts of this clone. This chain connects TRBV11-3 to TRBJ2-4, with 7 bases identical to TRBD2. This CDR3 has 13 amino acids. Germline trimming cut 0 bases from V and 8 bases from J; bases unmatched to any gene: 1. Germline values: CDR1 SGHNT, CDR2 YENEEA. CDR3 residues: CASSLEGRDIQYF. The CDR3 DNA reads TGTGCCAGCAGCTTAGAGGGGAGGGACATTCAGTACTTC.

V usage is TRBV23-1 and J usage is TRBJ1-2; D perhaps matches TRBD1 (6 bases). TRBV23-1 is treated as an ORF (open reading frame) with a function not yet certain. V gave up 3 bases and J gave up 10 bases, with 15 bases separating them. This CDR3 contains 13 residues. The CDR3 here is CASSHHRESLYTF. CDR3 sequence (DNA): TGCGCCAGCAGTCACCACAGGGAATCCCTCTACACCTTC.

The genes are TRBV19 and TRBJ2-7, with a weak D call TRBD1 (5 bases). V lost 1 base, J lost 12 bases, and 13 bases lay in between. Germline V CDR1 and CDR2: LNHDA, SQIVND (reference sequence). The CDR3 runs to 12 residues. CDR3 loop: CASSIAVGQGYF. The CDR3 DNA is TGTGCCAGTAGTATAGCTGTCGGCCAGGGGTACTTC.

The chain joins TRBV2 to TRBJ2-1; D gene ambiguous. The CDR3 is 12 amino acids. V lost 6 bases, J lost 10 bases, and 13 bases lay in between. CDR1 is SNHLY and CDR2 is FYNNEI in the germline V gene. CDR3 sequence reads: CASRLDGNEQFF. In DNA form, the CDR3 reads TGTGCCAGCAGATTAGACGGTAACGAGCAGTTCTTC.

The chain recombines TRBV6-5 with TRBJ2-1; D tentatively fits TRBD1 or TRBD2 (6 bases each). Germline CDR1 MNHEY, CDR2 SVGAGI. CDR3 length: 12 residues. Trimming stripped 4 bases from V and 12 bases from J, with 13 bases between. The CDR3 sequence is CASSSVGGRQFF. The CDR3 DNA reads TGTGCCAGCAGTTCCGTTGGGGGGCGGCAGTTCTTC.

The gene calls are TRBV15 and TRBJ2-5, with 8 bases identical to TRBD2. CDR1 and CDR2 (germline): LNHNV, YYDKDF (reference sequence). Losses at the gene ends were 6 bases for V and 5 bases for J; bases not matched to a gene: 8. CDR3 size: 14 residues. In nucleotides, the CDR3 is TGTGCCACCAGGTCGGGGGGGGCAGGGGAGACCCAGTACTTC. Amino acid sequence: CATRSGGAGETQYF.

A few counts support this clone. The chain combines TRBV7-2 with TRBJ2-5; D may be TRBD2 (7 bases). Trimming shortened V by 1 base and J by 4 bases, and 10 bases separated the two germline ends. This CDR3 comprises 14 residues. Per the germline V gene, CDR1 is SGHTA and CDR2 is FQGNSA. CDR3 nucleotides: TGTGCCAGCAGCTTAGGCGGGGGCCCAGAGACCCAGTACTTC. This translates into CASSLGGGPETQYF.

This chain connects TRBV27 to TRBJ1-6, with TRBD1 matching 7 bases. The CDR3 is 14 amino acids. Looked up from germline, CDR1 is MNHEY and CDR2 is SMNVEV (reference sequence). The V and J ends lost 2 bases and 7 bases, in that order; junction bases with no gene match: 2. Written as DNA, the CDR3 is TGTGCCAGCAGTTTAAGGGGGCGGAATTCACCCCTCCACTTT. It specifies CASSLRGRNSPLHF.

This sequence joins TRBV25-1 and TRBJ1-5, with D unclear. The CDR3 sequence is 12 residues long. CDR1 and CDR2 from the germline V gene are MGHDK and SYGVNS. Trimming removed 4 bases from V and 6 bases from J, with 7 bases in between. The CDR3 DNA is TGTGCCAGCAGTGTTGGGTCTCAGCCCCAGCATTTT. Translating gives CASSVGSQPQHF.

The chain links TRBV15 to TRBJ2-4, with D possibly being TRBD2 (6 bases). CDR3 length: 18 amino acids. The V gene's germline CDR1 is LNHNV and CDR2 YYDKDF (reference sequence). Trimming cost V 0 bases and J 0 bases, with 15 bases left between them. CDR3 amino acids: CATSRDIGGNLAKNIQYF. CDR3 nucleotides: TGTGCCACCAGCAGAGACATCGGCGGGAACCTAGCCAAAAACATTCAGTACTTC.

The CDR3 reads CASSSTAESTQYF. The CDR3 DNA reads as TGTGCCAGCTCATCCACCGCCGAGAGTACGCAGTATTTT. The chain recombines TRBV18 with TRBJ2-3; D not certain. The CDR3 runs 13 residues. The V end lost 5 bases, the J end lost 8 bases, and 14 bases lay between the germline ends. CDR1 and CDR2 from the germline V gene are KGHSH and LQKENI.